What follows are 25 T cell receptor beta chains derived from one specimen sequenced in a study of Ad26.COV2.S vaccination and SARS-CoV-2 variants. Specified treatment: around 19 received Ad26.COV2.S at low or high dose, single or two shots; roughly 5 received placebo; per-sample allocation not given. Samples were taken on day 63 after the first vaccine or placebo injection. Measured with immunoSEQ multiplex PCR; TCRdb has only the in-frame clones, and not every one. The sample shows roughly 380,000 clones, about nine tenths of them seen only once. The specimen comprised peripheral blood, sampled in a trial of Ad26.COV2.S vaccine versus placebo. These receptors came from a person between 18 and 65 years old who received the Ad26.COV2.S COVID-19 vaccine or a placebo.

CDR3 sequence (DNA): TGTGTCCGGGACAGGACGACCGGGGAGCTGTTTTTT. Amino acids: CVRDRTTGELFF. The chain employs TRBV7-9 and TRBJ2-2; 8 bases are shared with TRBD1. Germline CDR1 reads SEHNR; CDR2 reads FQNEAQ (reference sequence). The length of the CDR3 is 12 residues.

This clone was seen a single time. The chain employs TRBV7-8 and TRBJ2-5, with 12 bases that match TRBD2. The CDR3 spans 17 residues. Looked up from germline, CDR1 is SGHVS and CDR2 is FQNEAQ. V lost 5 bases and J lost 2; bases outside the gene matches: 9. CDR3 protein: CASSPKRLAGAQETQYF. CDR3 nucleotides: TGTGCCAGCAGCCCAAAACGACTAGCGGGGGCTCAAGAGACCCAGTACTTC.

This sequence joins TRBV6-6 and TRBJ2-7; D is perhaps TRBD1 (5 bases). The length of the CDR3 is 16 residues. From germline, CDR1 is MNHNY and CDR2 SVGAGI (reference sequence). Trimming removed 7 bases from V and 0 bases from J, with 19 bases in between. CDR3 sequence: CASTPIWGPNSYEQYF. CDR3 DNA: TGTGCCAGCACCCCGATATGGGGCCCCAACTCCTACGAGCAGTACTTC.

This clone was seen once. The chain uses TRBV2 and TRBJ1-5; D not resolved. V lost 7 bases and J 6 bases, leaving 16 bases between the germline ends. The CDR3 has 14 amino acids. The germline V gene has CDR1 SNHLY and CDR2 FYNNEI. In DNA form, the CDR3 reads TGTGCCAGCAACCAGGAACAGATGAGTCAGCCCCAGCATTTT. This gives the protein CASNQEQMSQPQHF.

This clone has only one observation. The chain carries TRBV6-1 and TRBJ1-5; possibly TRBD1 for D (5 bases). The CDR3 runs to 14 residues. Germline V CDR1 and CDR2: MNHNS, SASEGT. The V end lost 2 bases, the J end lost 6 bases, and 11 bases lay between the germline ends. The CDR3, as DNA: TGTGCCAGCAGTGAAAGGGGTATTGGTCAGCCCCAGCATTTT. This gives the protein CASSERGIGQPQHF.

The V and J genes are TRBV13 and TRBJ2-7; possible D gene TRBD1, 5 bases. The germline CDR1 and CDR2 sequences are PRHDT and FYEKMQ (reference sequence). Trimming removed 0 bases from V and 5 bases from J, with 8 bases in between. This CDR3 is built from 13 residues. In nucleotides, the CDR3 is TGTGCCAGCAGCTTAGGTCAACAGGACGAGCAGTACTTC. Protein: CASSLGQQDEQYF.

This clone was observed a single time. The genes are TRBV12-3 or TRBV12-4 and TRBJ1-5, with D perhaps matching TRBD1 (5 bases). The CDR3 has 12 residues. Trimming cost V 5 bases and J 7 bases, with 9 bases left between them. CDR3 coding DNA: TGTGCCAGCAGTCTGACAGTACAGCCCCAGCATTTT. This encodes CASSLTVQPQHF.

CDR3 nucleotides: TGTGCCAGCAGTTATTTCCACTCTGAAGCTTTCTTT. Its protein product is CASSYFHSEAFF. V and J are TRBV6-2 or TRBV6-3 and TRBJ1-1, with D uncertain. The CDR3 consists of 12 residues. CDR1 and CDR2 (germline): MNHEY, SVGEGT. Trimming took 3 bases from V and 6 from J, leaving 8 bases between them.

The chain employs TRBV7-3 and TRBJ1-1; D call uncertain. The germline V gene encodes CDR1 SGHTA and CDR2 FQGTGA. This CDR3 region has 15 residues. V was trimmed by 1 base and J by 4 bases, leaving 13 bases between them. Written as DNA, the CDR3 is TGTGCCAGCAGCTTAAGTGGGAGCCGACCCACTGAAGCTTTCTTT. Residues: CASSLSGSRPTEAFF.

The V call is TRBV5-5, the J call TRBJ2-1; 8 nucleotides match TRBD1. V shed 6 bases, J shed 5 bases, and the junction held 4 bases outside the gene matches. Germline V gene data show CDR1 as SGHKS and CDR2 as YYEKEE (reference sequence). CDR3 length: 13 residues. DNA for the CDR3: TGTGCCAGCATTCAGGGGGCGAACAATGAGCAGTTCTTC. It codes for CASIQGANNEQFF.

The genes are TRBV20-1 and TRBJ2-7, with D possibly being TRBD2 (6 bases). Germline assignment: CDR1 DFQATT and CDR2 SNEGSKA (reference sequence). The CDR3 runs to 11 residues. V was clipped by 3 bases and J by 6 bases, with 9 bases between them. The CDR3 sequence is CSASLGGEQYF. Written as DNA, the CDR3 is TGCAGTGCTAGTTTGGGAGGCGAGCAGTACTTC.

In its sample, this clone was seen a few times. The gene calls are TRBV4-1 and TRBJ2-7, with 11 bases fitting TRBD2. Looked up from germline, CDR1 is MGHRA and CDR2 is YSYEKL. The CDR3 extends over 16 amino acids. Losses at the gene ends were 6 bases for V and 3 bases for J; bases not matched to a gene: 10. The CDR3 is CASSYIAGTSGYEQYF. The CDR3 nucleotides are TGCGCCAGCAGTTATATCGCCGGGACTAGCGGCTACGAGCAGTACTTC.

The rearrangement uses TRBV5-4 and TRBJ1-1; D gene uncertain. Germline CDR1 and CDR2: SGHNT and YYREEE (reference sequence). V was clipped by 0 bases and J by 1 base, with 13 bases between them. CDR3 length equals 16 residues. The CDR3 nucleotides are TGTGCCAGCAGCTTGGAGGTCCGTCTACAGAACACTGAAGCTTTCTTT. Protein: CASSLEVRLQNTEAFF.

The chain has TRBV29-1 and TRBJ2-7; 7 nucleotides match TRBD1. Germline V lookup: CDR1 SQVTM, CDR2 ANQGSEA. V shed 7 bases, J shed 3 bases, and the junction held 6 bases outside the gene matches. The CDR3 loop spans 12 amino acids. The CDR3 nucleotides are TGCAGCGCCCTACAGGGGCTCTACGAGCAGTACTTC. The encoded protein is CSALQGLYEQYF.

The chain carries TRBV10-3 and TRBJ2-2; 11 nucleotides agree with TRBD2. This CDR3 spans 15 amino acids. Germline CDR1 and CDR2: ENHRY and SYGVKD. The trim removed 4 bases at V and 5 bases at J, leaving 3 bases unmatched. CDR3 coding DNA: TGTGCCATCAGTGGTAGCGGGGGGGGAACCGGGGAGCTGTTTTTT. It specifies CAISGSGGGTGELFF.

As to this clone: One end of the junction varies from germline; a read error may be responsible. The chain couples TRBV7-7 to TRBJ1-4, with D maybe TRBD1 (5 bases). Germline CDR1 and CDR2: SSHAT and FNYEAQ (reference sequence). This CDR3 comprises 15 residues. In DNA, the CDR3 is TGTGCTAGCAGCCCCGGGCAGGGCCGGGGTGAAAAACTGTTTTTT. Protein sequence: CASSPGQGRGEKLFF.

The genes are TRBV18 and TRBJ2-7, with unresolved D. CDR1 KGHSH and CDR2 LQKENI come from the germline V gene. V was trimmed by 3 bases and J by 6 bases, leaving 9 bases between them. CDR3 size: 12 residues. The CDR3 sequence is CASSPSSPEQYF. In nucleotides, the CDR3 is TGTGCCAGCTCACCCTCCTCTCCCGAGCAGTACTTC.

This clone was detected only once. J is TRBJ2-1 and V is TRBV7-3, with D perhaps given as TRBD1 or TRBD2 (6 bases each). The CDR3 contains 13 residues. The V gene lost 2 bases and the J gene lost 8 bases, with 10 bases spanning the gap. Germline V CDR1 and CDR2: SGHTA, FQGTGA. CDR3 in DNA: TGTGCCAGCAGCTTATCCGGGGGCGATGAGCAGTTCTTC. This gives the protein CASSLSGGDEQFF.

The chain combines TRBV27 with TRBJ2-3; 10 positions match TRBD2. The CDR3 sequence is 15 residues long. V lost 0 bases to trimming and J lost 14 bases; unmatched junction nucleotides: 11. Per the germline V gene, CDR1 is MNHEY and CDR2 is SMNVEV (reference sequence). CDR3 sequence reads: CASSLSASGGLARYF. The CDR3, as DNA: TGTGCCAGCAGTTTATCCGCTAGCGGGGGCTTAGCGCGGTATTTT.

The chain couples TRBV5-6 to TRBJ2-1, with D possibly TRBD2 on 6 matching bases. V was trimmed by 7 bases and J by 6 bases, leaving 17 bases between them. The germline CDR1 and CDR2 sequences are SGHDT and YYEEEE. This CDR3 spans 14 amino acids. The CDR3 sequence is CASSPPRDFNEQFF. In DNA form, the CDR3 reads TGTGCCAGCTCCCCCCCGAGGGACTTCAATGAGCAGTTCTTC. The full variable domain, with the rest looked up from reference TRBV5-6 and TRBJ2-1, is DAGVTQSPTHLIKTRGQQVTLRCSPKSGHDTVSWYQQALGQGPQFIFQYYEEEERQRGNFPDRFSGHQFPNYSSELNVNALLLGDSALYLCASSPPRDFNEQFFGPGTRLTVL.

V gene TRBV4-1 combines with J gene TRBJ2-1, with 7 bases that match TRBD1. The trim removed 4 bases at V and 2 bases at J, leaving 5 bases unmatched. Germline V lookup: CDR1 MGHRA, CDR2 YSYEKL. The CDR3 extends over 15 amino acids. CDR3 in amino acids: CASSPGTDPYNEQFF. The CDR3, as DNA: TGCGCCAGCAGCCCGGGGACAGATCCCTACAATGAGCAGTTCTTC.

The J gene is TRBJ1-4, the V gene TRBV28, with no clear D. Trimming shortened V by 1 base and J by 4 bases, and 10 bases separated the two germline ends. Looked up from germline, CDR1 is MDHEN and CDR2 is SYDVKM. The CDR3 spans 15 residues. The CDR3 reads CASSLFGIGNEKLFF. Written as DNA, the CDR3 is TGTGCCAGCAGTTTATTTGGGATAGGTAATGAAAAACTGTTTTTT. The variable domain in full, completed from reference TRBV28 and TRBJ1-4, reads DVKVTQSSRYLVKRTGEKVFLECVQDMDHENMFWYRQDPGLGLRLIYFSYDVKMKEKGDIPEGYSVSREKKERFSLILESASTNQTSMYLCASSLFGIGNEKLFFGSGTQLSVL.

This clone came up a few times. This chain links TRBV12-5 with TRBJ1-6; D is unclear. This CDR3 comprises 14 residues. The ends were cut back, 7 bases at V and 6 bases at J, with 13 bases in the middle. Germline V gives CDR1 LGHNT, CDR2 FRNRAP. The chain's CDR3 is CASAPTVTNSPLHF. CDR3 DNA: TGTGCTAGTGCCCCGACGGTGACTAATTCACCCCTCCACTTT.

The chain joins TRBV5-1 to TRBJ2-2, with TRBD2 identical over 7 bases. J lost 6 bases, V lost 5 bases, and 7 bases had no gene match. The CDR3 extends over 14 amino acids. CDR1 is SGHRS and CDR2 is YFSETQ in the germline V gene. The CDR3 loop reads CASSWDYPAGELFF. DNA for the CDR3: TGCGCCAGCAGTTGGGACTACCCGGCCGGGGAGCTGTTTTTT.

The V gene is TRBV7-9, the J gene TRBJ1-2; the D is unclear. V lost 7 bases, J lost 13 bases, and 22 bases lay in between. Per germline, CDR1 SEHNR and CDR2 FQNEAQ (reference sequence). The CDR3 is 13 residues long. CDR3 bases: TGTGCCAGCATCAACCCGACCGAGCGGTCCGGCACCTTC. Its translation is CASINPTERSGTF.